Listed below are T cell receptor beta chains from one sample, sequenced in a study of T-cell memory formation after mild COVID-19. Each CDR3 protein is one row after TCRdb ran MiXCR on the 5' RACE reads. This sample has around 250,000 distinct CDR3 sequences; over 15% occur once, and the top ten carry 20% to 25%. The sample was PBMCs or a T cell subset sorted from them (not recorded which). These receptors all come from a man between 18 and 35 years old who had mild COVID-19 (a few samples of this study predate the infection). Cell type and time point are not known. Each CDR3 is given with its conserved first and last residue. The order of the fields is CDR3 DNA, CDR3 protein, D gene, J gene, clone size, V gene. D genes are given only for firm matches. Clone size is given for some rows only: seen once, a few or many times, or a class if the clone is expanded.

cdr3_nt: TGCGCCAGCAGCGCAGCAGGGACAGGGGAGGGAGAGACCCAGTACTTC
cdr3_aa: CASSAAGTGEGETQYF
d_call: TRBD1
j_call: TRBJ2-5
clone_size: few
v_call: TRBV5-1

cdr3_nt: TGTGCCAGCAGCCCCTGGACAGGGAGCAACGAGCAGTACTTC
cdr3_aa: CASSPWTGSNEQYF
d_call: TRBD1
j_call: TRBJ2-7
clone_size: .
v_call: TRBV5-5

cdr3_nt: TGCGCCAGCAGACGGGACCTCTCGAACACCGGGGAGCTGTTTTTT
cdr3_aa: CASRRDLSNTGELFF
d_call: .
j_call: TRBJ2-2
clone_size: .
v_call: TRBV4-3

cdr3_nt: TGCGCCAGCAGCTTTGGACTAGCGGGGCGAGAGACCCAGTACTTC
cdr3_aa: CASSFGLAGRETQYF
d_call: TRBD2
j_call: TRBJ2-5
clone_size: few
v_call: TRBV5-1

cdr3_nt: TGTGCCAGCAGTTTAATTTGGGGCACTGAAGCTTTCTTT
cdr3_aa: CASSLIWGTEAFF
d_call: .
j_call: TRBJ1-1
clone_size: few
v_call: TRBV12-3/TRBV12-4

cdr3_nt: TGTGCCAGCAGCTTTAACAGGGACGAGCAGTACTTC
cdr3_aa: CASSFNRDEQYF
d_call: .
j_call: TRBJ2-7
clone_size: .
v_call: TRBV7-9

cdr3_nt: TGTGCCAGCAGCCAAGATCCCGGGACACAATCCTACGAGCAGTACTTC
cdr3_aa: CASSQDPGTQSYEQYF
d_call: .
j_call: TRBJ2-7
clone_size: few
v_call: TRBV4-2

cdr3_nt: TGTGCCAGCAGCTTAGAGCCCTCGTACAATGAGCAGTTCTTC
cdr3_aa: CASSLEPSYNEQFF
d_call: .
j_call: TRBJ2-1
clone_size: many
v_call: TRBV7-9

cdr3_nt: TGTGCCAGTAGTATAGCACCGCGCACAGATACGCAGTATTTT
cdr3_aa: CASSIAPRTDTQYF
d_call: .
j_call: TRBJ2-3
clone_size: .
v_call: TRBV19

cdr3_nt: TGTGCCAGTCTACAGCGGATCGGAAGGTTGAATTCACCCCTCCACTTT
cdr3_aa: CASLQRIGRLNSPLHF
d_call: .
j_call: TRBJ1-6
clone_size: .
v_call: TRBV7-2

cdr3_nt: TGTGCCACCAGTGATTCCTCCGGAAGCATCTATGGCTACACCTTC
cdr3_aa: CATSDSSGSIYGYTF
d_call: .
j_call: TRBJ1-2
clone_size: .
v_call: TRBV24-1

cdr3_nt: TGTGCCAGCAGCCAAGGGCAGGGAGGCACAGATACGCAGTATTTT
cdr3_aa: CASSQGQGGTDTQYF
d_call: .
j_call: TRBJ2-3
clone_size: .
v_call: TRBV3-1

cdr3_nt: TGCGCCAGCAGCAGCCAGCCCCGACGGGTGGAGTACTACAATGAGCAGTTCTTC
cdr3_aa: CASSSQPRRVEYYNEQFF
d_call: .
j_call: TRBJ2-1
clone_size: few
v_call: TRBV5-1

cdr3_nt: TGTGCCAGCAGCTTTCTAATCCCCGGGGACTCTAGTACTGAGCAGTTCTTC
cdr3_aa: CASSFLIPGDSSTEQFF
d_call: .
j_call: TRBJ2-1
clone_size: many
v_call: TRBV7-6

cdr3_nt: TGTGCCAGCAGCCCCGGGGACGGGGGGAGCGTTACGCAGTATTTT
cdr3_aa: CASSPGDGGSVTQYF
d_call: TRBD2
j_call: TRBJ2-3
clone_size: .
v_call: TRBV11-1

cdr3_nt: TGTGCCAGCAGCGCAGACAGGGCAGCTGGGGCCAACGTCCTGACTTTC
cdr3_aa: CASSADRAAGANVLTF
d_call: TRBD1
j_call: TRBJ2-6
clone_size: few
v_call: TRBV7-3